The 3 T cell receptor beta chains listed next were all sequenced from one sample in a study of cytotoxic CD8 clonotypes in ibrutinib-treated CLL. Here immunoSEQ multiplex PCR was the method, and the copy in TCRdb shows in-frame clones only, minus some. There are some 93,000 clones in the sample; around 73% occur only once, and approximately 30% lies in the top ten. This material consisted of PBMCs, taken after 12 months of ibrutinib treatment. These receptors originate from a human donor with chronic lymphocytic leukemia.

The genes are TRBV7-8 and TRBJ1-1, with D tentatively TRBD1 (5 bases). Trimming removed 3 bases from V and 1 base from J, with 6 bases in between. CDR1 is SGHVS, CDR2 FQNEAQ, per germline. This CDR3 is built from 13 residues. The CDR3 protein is CASSFQGNTEAFF. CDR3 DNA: TGTGCCAGCAGCTTTCAGGGGAACACTGAAGCTTTCTTT.

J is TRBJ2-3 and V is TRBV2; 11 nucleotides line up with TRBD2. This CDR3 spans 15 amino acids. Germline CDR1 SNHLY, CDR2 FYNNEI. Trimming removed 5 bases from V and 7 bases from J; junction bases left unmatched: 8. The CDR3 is CASSPTSGGSYTQYF. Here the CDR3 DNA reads TGTGCCAGCAGTCCCACTAGCGGGGGATCGTATACGCAGTATTTT.

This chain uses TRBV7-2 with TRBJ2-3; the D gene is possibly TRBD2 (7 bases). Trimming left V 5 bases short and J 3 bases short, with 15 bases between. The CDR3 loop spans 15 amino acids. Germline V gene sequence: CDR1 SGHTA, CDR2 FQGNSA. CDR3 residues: CASSLLGGRTDTQYF. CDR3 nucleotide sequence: TGTGCCAGCAGCCTCCTCGGGGGGCGGACAGATACGCAGTATTTT.